The 22 T cell receptor beta chains in this list originate from one sample, sequenced in a study of blood T cell repertoires in COVID-19. TCRdb keeps only in-frame clones here, not all; method: immunoSEQ multiplex PCR. The sample contains just over 650,000 clones, around 89% of which appear only once. Sequencing input: peripheral blood. Receptors were obtained from a woman aged 18-29 years with acute or convalescent COVID-19.

V gene TRBV9 combines with J gene TRBJ2-5; D perhaps matches TRBD2 (6 bases). The CDR3 consists of 15 residues. CDR1 and CDR2 from the germline V gene are SGDLS and YYNGEE. V lost 4 bases and J lost 0, with 13 bases in between. CDR3: CASSSGRDYQETQYF. CDR3 DNA: TGTGCCAGCAGCTCCGGCCGGGACTACCAAGAGACCCAGTACTTC.

The V and J genes are TRBV11-2 and TRBJ2-1; 9 positions agree with TRBD2. CDR1 and CDR2 (germline): SGHAT, FQNNGV. J gave up 8 bases and V 0 bases, and 2 bases lay outside the gene matches. The CDR3 contains 14 residues. The CDR3: CASSLDSSGDEQFF. Here the CDR3 DNA reads TGTGCCAGCAGCTTAGATTCTAGCGGGGATGAGCAGTTCTTC.

This clone was recorded at least ten times. This chain uses TRBV6-4 with TRBJ1-5; perhaps TRBD1 as D (6 bases). The CDR3 sequence is 15 residues long. Per germline, CDR1 MRHNA and CDR2 SNTAGT. V lost 5 bases and J lost 7, with 18 bases in between. The CDR3 region is CASSPTGESGQPQHF. The DNA for the CDR3 is TGTGCCAGCAGTCCGACAGGAGAGAGCGGCCAGCCCCAGCATTTT.

This clone was picked up a small number of times. The chain uses TRBV10-3 and TRBJ1-1, with TRBD1 identical over 7 bases. This CDR3 is 14 amino acids long. Germline assignment: CDR1 ENHRY and CDR2 SYGVKD. Trimming took 8 bases from V and 5 from J; bases not matched to a gene: 11. CDR3 residues: CAIGDSFQATEAFF. For the CDR3, the DNA is TGTGCCATCGGGGACAGCTTTCAGGCTACTGAAGCTTTCTTT.

V usage is TRBV18 and J usage is TRBJ2-1; D may be TRBD1 (5 bases). The CDR3 spans 13 residues. V was shortened by 0 bases and J by 12 bases, with 12 bases between the two germline ends. Germline V gene lookup returns CDR1 KGHSH and CDR2 LQKENI. The DNA of the CDR3 is TGTGCCAGCTCACCACCGGGAAGGGGTGTGCAGTTCTTC. This gives the protein CASSPPGRGVQFF.

A note on this clone: The same CDR3 can be traced to other DNA sequences in this sample. This chain links TRBV12-3 or TRBV12-4 with TRBJ2-7; the match to TRBD1 covers 10 bases. V lost 2 bases to trimming and J lost 6 bases; unmatched junction nucleotides: 1. The CDR3 loop spans 13 amino acids. Written as DNA, the CDR3 is TGTGCCAGCAGTTTAAGGACAGGGGGCGAGCAGTACTTC. Translating it yields CASSLRTGGEQYF.

The J gene is TRBJ2-7, the V gene TRBV7-9; 10 bases align to TRBD2. CDR1 and CDR2 from the germline V gene are SEHNR and FQNEAQ (reference sequence). V shed 0 bases, J shed 5 bases, and the junction held 4 bases outside the gene matches. The CDR3 loop spans 15 amino acids. In DNA form, the CDR3 reads TGTGCCAGCAGCTTAGCGGAGCTAGCGGGGGACGAGCAGTACTTC. Protein product: CASSLAELAGDEQYF.

J is TRBJ1-2 and V is TRBV2, with TRBD1 as a possible D gene (5 bases). The CDR3 covers 13 residues. Trimming pared 7 bases from V and 2 bases from J, leaving 11 bases between. Looked up from germline, CDR1 is SNHLY and CDR2 is FYNNEI. The CDR3 DNA reads as TGTGCCAGCACCAGACAGAACAACTATGGCTACACCTTC. This sequence encodes CASTRQNNYGYTF.

The chain is built from TRBV6-6 and TRBJ2-7; D remains unclear. Germline V gene data show CDR1 as MNHNY and CDR2 as SVGAGI (reference sequence). V lost 3 bases and J lost 3, with 12 bases in between. CDR3 length: 14 amino acids. The CDR3 is CASSYRDTYYEQYF. The CDR3 DNA reads TGTGCCAGCAGTTATCGAGACACGTACTACGAGCAGTACTTC.

The V and J genes are TRBV7-9 and TRBJ2-3, with TRBD2 identical over 7 bases. Germline CDR1 and CDR2: SEHNR and FQNEAQ (reference sequence). The junction had 9 bases not matched to a gene; V was cut back by 3 bases and J by 3 bases. The CDR3 spans 16 residues. The DNA for the CDR3 is TGTGCCAGCAGCTTTCGGGCTAGCGGTCGGACAGATACGCAGTATTTT. Protein product: CASSFRASGRTDTQYF.

For the CDR3, the DNA is TGTGCCTGGAGTCGAACAGGGTCTGGAAACACCATATATTTT. Residues: CAWSRTGSGNTIYF. The rearrangement uses TRBV30 and TRBJ1-3, with D perhaps TRBD1 (6 bases). The germline gives CDR1 GTSNPN, CDR2 SVGIG (reference sequence). Deletions cut 2 bases from V and 1 base from J, with 9 bases between. This CDR3 spans 14 amino acids.

The chain has TRBV10-3 and TRBJ2-1, with 12 bases fitting TRBD2. This CDR3 is built from 14 residues. J was trimmed by 6 bases and V by 6 bases; bases with no gene match: 3. Germline V lookup: CDR1 ENHRY, CDR2 SYGVKD. DNA of the CDR3: TGTGCCATCAGAGGGACTAGCGGGTCCAATGAGCAGTTCTTC. This codes for CAIRGTSGSNEQFF.

This clone has only a few counts. The chain has TRBV6-2 or TRBV6-3 and TRBJ1-5; weak D call: TRBD1 (5 bases). This CDR3 is built from 17 residues. Germline CDR1 and CDR2: MNHEY and SVGEGT. V lost 0 bases, J lost 6 bases, and 18 bases lay in between. CDR3 residues: CASSYSRMWSQGQPQHF. CDR3 coding DNA: TGTGCCAGCAGTTACTCGAGGATGTGGTCCCAGGGTCAGCCCCAGCATTTT.

Concerning this clone itself: The sample holds other DNA sequences that translate to the same CDR3. V is TRBV9 and J is TRBJ1-1; no clear D gene. This CDR3 has 15 amino acids. Trimming took off 0 bases at V and 1 base at J, with 10 bases between the two ends. The germline CDR1 and CDR2 sequences are SGDLS and YYNGEE. CDR3 DNA sequence: TGTGCCAGCAGCGTAGGTCGGGGTCGGAACACTGAAGCTTTCTTT. Translation: CASSVGRGRNTEAFF.

The chain carries TRBV7-9 and TRBJ1-1; D not certain. V was clipped by 5 bases and J by 1 base, with 8 bases between them. Germline CDR1 reads SEHNR; CDR2 reads FQNEAQ (reference sequence). This CDR3 has 13 amino acids. CDR3 nucleotides: TGTGCCAGCAGCCCCTTAAAGAACACTGAAGCTTTCTTT. Translating it yields CASSPLKNTEAFF.

The chain recombines TRBV6-5 with TRBJ1-3; perhaps TRBD1 as D (5 bases). CDR3 length: 13 amino acids. The V end lost 7 bases, the J end lost 7 bases, and 14 bases lay between the germline ends. In germline, CDR1 is MNHEY, CDR2 SVGAGI. In nucleotides, the CDR3 is TGTGCCAGCAACTCCGACAGAATCAACACCATATATTTT. It codes for CASNSDRINTIYF.

The chain uses TRBV19 and TRBJ2-3; D unresolved. This CDR3 has 10 amino acids. Germline V gene data show CDR1 as LNHDA and CDR2 as SQIVND (reference sequence). V was trimmed by 9 bases and J by 6 bases, leaving 7 bases between them. In DNA form, the CDR3 reads TGTGCCAGCGCCGGGGATACGCAGTATTTT. As protein: CASAGDTQYF.

This clone has only one observation. This sequence joins TRBV5-1 and TRBJ1-6; 7 nucleotides agree with TRBD1. J gave up 9 bases and V 8 bases, and 8 bases lay outside the gene matches. Germline values: CDR1 SGHRS, CDR2 YFSETQ. The CDR3 covers 13 residues. DNA of the CDR3: TGCGCCAGTAAAACAGGGGAGGTTTCACCCCTCCACTTT. It encodes CASKTGEVSPLHF.

The DNA of the CDR3 is TGTGCCAGTAGTATCATTGAGGGGGCGAAGCCCAAAAACATTCAGTACTTC. Amino acids: CASSIIEGAKPKNIQYF. The chain uses TRBV19 and TRBJ2-4, with 7 bases lining up with TRBD1. V trimming: 3 bases; J trimming: 2 bases; junction bases outside the gene matches: 10. This CDR3 has 17 amino acids. Germline loops: CDR1 LNHDA, CDR2 SQIVND (reference sequence).

This clone was detected only a few times. This chain connects TRBV5-6 to TRBJ1-1; 7 nucleotides match TRBD1. This CDR3 is 15 amino acids long. V shed 0 bases, J shed 6 bases, and the junction held 8 bases outside the gene matches. Germline V gene lookup returns CDR1 SGHDT and CDR2 YYEEEE. The CDR3 loop is CASSLAGTVGSEAFF. CDR3 DNA sequence: TGTGCCAGCAGCTTGGCTGGGACAGTGGGGTCTGAAGCTTTCTTT.

The chain links TRBV18 to TRBJ1-6, with no clear D. Germline-derived CDR1 and CDR2 are KGHSH and LQKENI. V was clipped by 3 bases and J by 8 bases, with 17 bases between them. The CDR3 sequence is 16 residues long. CDR3 amino acids: CASSPVEGQLDSPLHF. The CDR3 DNA is TGTGCCAGCTCACCGGTGGAGGGTCAGTTGGATTCACCCCTCCACTTT. Combining the CDR3 with reference TRBV18 and TRBJ1-6 gives the whole variable domain NAGVMQNPRHLVRRRGQEARLRCSPMKGHSHVYWYRQLPEEGLKFMVYLQKENIIDESGMPKERFSAEFPKEGPSILRIQQVVRGDSAAYFCASSPVEGQLDSPLHFGNGTRLTVT.

A single count supports this clone. The rearrangement links TRBV7-9 to TRBJ2-2, with a tentative D call TRBD2 (6 bases). Germline CDR1 SEHNR, CDR2 FQNEAQ (reference sequence). The ends were cut back, 1 base at V and 7 bases at J, with 13 bases in the middle. This CDR3 contains 15 residues. For the CDR3, the DNA is TGTGCCAGCAGCTTAGGCGGGACCATGCACGGGGAGCTGTTTTTT. Residues: CASSLGGTMHGELFF.